This paragraph covers one T cell receptor (beta chain) sequence. Germline V CDR1 and CDR2: LNHNV, YYDKDF (reference sequence). The V gene end was trimmed by 6 bases and the J gene end by 7 bases; junction bases not matched to a gene: 7. This CDR3 is built from 14 residues. This specimen belongs to a study of blood T cell repertoires in COVID-19. Study summary: Samples came from the United States, Italy and Spain, spanning acute and convalescent COVID-19. PBMCs, B-cell-depleted T cells, or T cells were the source of the cDNA or gDNA that made up the material.

Original processing notes: Amplification of reference gene primers was used by the study to estimate nucleated cell counts. This table comes from immunoSEQ multiplex PCR, and its TCRdb copy is limited to in-frame clones, with some not included. That table furnishes V, J and clone size, whereas the DNA furnished D and trimming. The table records about 500,000 clones, 89% of them present only once. Enrollment of patients from Seattle took place during active infection, with longitudinal follow-up. This chain joins TRBV15 and TRBJ1-4; 8 positions match TRBD1. The TCR comes from a man aged 18 to 35 with COVID-19, enrolled during active disease. The specimen was peripheral blood. The CDR3 nucleotides read TGTGCCACCAGTGGGACAGGTTATGGTGAAAAACTGTTTTTT. Translating it yields CATSGTGYGEKLFF.